The 12 T cell receptor beta chains reported below all come from one sample, sequenced in a study of shared clonotypes between healthy human individuals. Here immunoSEQ multiplex PCR was the method, and the copy in TCRdb shows in-frame clones only, minus some. Altogether 2 million to 3 million clones are present, 93% being singletons, with the ten largest covering around 0.4%. The specimen sequenced was naive CD4+ T cells from PBMCs. The sample's subset: CD45RA+ positively selected. These TCRs come from a man between 18 and 35 years old in good health. Some clones in this sample may be carry-over from other donors' samples.

As to this clone: This specimen includes other DNA sequences encoding the same CDR3. This chain links TRBV28 with TRBJ1-5; the D gene is possibly TRBD1 (6 bases). The CDR3 extends over 16 amino acids. CDR1 and CDR2 from the germline V gene are MDHEN and SYDVKM. Trimming took 6 bases from V and 0 from J, leaving 15 bases between them. In DNA, the CDR3 is TGTGCCAGCAGCCTCTCGGGCAGGGGTAGCAATCAGCCCCAGCATTTT. Protein product: CASSLSGRGSNQPQHF.

V is TRBV7-8 and J is TRBJ2-7; no definite D call. The CDR3 is 12 residues long. V was pared by 5 bases and J by 1 base, with 6 bases between. CDR1 and CDR2 (germline): SGHVS, FQNEAQ. The CDR3: CASSLQSYEQYF. CDR3 nucleotides: TGTGCCAGCAGCCTACAGTCCTACGAGCAGTACTTC.

This clone was observed a single time. This chain links TRBV29-1 with TRBJ2-6; D remains ambiguous. Germline CDR1 is SQVTM and CDR2 is ANQGSEA. Trimming cost V 5 bases and J 1 base, with 6 bases left between them. This CDR3 has 13 residues. CDR3 DNA: TGCAGCGTTACAAGGTCTGGGGCCAACGTCCTGACTTTC. Translating gives CSVTRSGANVLTF.

This rearrangement joins TRBV14 to TRBJ2-2, with D unresolved. The germline V gene encodes CDR1 SGHDN and CDR2 FVKESK. The V end was cut by 1 base, the J end by 7 bases, with 7 bases between. This CDR3 has 13 residues. CDR3 bases: TGTGCCAGCAGCCAAGTAGGGCGCGGGGAGCTGTTTTTT. This translates into CASSQVGRGELFF. Drawing the rest from reference TRBV14 and TRBJ2-2, the complete variable domain is EAGVTQFPSHSVIEKGQTVTLRCDPISGHDNLYWYRRVMGKEIKFLLHFVKESKQDESGMPNNRFLAERTGGTYSTLKVQPAELEDSGVYFCASSQVGRGELFFGEGSRLTVL.

The chain carries TRBV5-5 and TRBJ1-1, with D hard to call. V was pared by 2 bases and J by 1 base, with 6 bases between. Germline CDR1 is SGHKS and CDR2 is YYEKEE (reference sequence). CDR3 length equals 13 residues. The chain's CDR3 is CASSFTGNTEAFF. The CDR3 coding sequence is TGTGCCAGCAGCTTTACGGGGAACACTGAAGCTTTCTTT.

The chain links TRBV7-2 to TRBJ2-2; 7 bases fit TRBD2. With 7 bases clipped from V and 4 bases from J, the junction kept 12 bases outside the gene matches. The CDR3 runs 16 residues. Germline V gene sequence: CDR1 SGHTA, CDR2 FQGNSA. CDR3 sequence reads: CASTHVRASGTGELFF. The CDR3 bases are TGTGCCAGCACCCACGTAAGGGCTAGCGGCACCGGGGAGCTGTTTTTT. The entire variable domain, with the rest obtained from reference TRBV7-2 and TRBJ2-2, is as follows: GAGVSQSPSNKVTEKGKDVELRCDPISGHTALYWYRQSLGQGLEFLIYFQGNSAPDKSGLPSDRFSAERTGGSVSTLTIQRTQQEDSAVYLCASTHVRASGTGELFFGEGSRLTVL.

The V call is TRBV2, the J call TRBJ2-5, with D possibly TRBD2 on 6 matching bases. The end of the DNA is better explained by TRBJ2-7, so the J call may be wrong. Germline V gene data show CDR1 as SNHLY and CDR2 as FYNNEI. The CDR3 is 15 residues long. As DNA, the CDR3 is TGTGCCAGCAGGCGCTCCGGGAGCGGCACCTACGAGCAGTACTTC. Its translation: CASRRSGSGTYEQYF.

The chain joins TRBV7-2 to TRBJ2-2; tentatively, D is TRBD1 or TRBD2 (5 bases each). Germline CDR1 reads SGHTA; CDR2 reads FQGNSA. Trimming stripped 5 bases from V and 4 bases from J, with 17 bases between. The CDR3 is made up of 16 amino acids. CDR3 nucleotide sequence: TGTGCCAGCAGCCCCTGGGGGTGGGTTGCCACCGGGGAGCTGTTTTTT. Its translation is CASSPWGWVATGELFF.

The chain links TRBV9 to TRBJ2-7; TRBD1 aligns across 8 bases. Looked up from germline, CDR1 is SGDLS and CDR2 is YYNGEE. This CDR3 is built from 14 residues. V was pared by 4 bases and J by 3 bases, with 6 bases of the junction left unmatched. For the CDR3, the DNA is TGTGCCAGCAGCACCCGACAGGGGAGCTACGAGCAGTACTTC. It specifies CASSTRQGSYEQYF.

In the case of this clone: Other DNA variants within this sample encode the same CDR3. The CDR3, as DNA: TGTGCCAGCAGCTTGGGGGGACAGGGTATCTACGAGCAGTACTTC. Encoded protein: CASSLGGQGIYEQYF. The genes are TRBV5-4 and TRBJ2-7, with 9 bases matching TRBD1. The junction had 4 bases not matched to a gene; V was cut back by 0 bases and J by 3 bases. CDR3 length equals 15 residues. Per the germline V gene, CDR1 is SGHNT and CDR2 is YYREEE (reference sequence).

The chain couples TRBV5-1 to TRBJ2-5; D is uncertain. The germline V gene encodes CDR1 SGHRS and CDR2 YFSETQ. The CDR3 has 13 amino acids. Trimming took 1 base from V and 1 from J, leaving 5 bases between them. DNA for the CDR3: TGCGCCAGCAGCTTGTTTTCCCAAGAGACCCAGTACTTC. Residues: CASSLFSQETQYF. Using reference TRBV5-1 and TRBJ2-5 for the parts outside the CDR3, the full variable domain is KAGVTQTPRYLIKTRGQQVTLSCSPISGHRSVSWYQQTPGQGLQFLFEYFSETQRNKGNFPGRFSGRQFSNSRSEMNVSTLELGDSALYLCASSLFSQETQYFGPGTRLLVL.

The chain employs TRBV6-1 and TRBJ1-5; maybe TRBD1 (5 bases). V was pared by 7 bases and J by 0 bases, with 10 bases between. This CDR3 has 14 residues. The germline gives CDR1 MNHNS, CDR2 SASEGT. The CDR3 region has the DNA TGTGCCAGCAAGACAGCCTTTAGCAATCAGCCCCAGCATTTT. It codes for CASKTAFSNQPQHF.